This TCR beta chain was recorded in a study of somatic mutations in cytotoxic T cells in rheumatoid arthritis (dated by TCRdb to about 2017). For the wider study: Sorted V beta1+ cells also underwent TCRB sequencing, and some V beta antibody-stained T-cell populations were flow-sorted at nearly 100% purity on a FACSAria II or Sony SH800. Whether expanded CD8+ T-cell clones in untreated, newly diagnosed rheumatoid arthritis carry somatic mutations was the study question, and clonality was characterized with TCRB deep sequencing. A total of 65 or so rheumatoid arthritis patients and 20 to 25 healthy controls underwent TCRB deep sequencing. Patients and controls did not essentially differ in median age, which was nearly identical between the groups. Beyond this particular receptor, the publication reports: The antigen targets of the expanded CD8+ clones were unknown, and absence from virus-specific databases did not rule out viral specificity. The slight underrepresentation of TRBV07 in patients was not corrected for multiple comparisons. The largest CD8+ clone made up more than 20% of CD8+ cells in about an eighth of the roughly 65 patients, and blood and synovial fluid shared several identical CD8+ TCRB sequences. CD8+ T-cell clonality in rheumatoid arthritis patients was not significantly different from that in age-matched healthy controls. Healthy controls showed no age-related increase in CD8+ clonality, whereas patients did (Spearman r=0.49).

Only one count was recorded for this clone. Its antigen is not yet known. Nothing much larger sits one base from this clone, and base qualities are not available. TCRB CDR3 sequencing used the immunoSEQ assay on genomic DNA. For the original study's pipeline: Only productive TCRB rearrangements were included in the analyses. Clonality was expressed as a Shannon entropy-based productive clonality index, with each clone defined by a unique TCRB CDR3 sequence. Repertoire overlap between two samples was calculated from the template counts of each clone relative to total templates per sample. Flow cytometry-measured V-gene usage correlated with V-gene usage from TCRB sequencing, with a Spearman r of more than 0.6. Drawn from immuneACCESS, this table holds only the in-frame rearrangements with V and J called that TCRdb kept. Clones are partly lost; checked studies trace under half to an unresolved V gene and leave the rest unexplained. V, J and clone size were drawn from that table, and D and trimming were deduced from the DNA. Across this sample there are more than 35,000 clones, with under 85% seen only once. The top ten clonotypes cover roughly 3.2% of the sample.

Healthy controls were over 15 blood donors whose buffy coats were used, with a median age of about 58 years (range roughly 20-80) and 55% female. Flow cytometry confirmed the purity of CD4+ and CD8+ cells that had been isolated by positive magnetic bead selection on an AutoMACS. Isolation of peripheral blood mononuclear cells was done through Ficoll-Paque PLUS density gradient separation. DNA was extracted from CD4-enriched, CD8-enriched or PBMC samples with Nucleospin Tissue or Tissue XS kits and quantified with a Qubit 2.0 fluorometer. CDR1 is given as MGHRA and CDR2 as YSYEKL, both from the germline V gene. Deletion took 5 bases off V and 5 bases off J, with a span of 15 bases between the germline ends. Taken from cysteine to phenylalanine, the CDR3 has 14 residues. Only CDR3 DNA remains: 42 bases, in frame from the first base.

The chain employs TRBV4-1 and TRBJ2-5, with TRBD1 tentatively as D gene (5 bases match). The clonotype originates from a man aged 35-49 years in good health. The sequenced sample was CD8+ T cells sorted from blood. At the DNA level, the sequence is TGCGCCAGCAGCTACGTCAGGGAAGGGGAGACCCAGTACTTC. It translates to CASSYVREGETQYF.